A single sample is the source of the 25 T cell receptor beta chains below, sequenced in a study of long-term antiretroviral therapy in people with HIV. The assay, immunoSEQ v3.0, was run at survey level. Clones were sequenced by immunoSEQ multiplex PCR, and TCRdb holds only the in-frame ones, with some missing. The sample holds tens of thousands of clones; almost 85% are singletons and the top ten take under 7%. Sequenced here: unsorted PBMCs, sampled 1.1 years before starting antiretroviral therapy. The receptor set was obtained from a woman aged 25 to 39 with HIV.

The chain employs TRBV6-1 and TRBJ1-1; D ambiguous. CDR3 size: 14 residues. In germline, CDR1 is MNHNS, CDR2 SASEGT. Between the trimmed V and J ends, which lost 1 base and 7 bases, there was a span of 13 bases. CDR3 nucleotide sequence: TGTGCCAGCAGTGAAGTCGCCGTCCTGGGTGAAGCTTTCTTT. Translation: CASSEVAVLGEAFF.

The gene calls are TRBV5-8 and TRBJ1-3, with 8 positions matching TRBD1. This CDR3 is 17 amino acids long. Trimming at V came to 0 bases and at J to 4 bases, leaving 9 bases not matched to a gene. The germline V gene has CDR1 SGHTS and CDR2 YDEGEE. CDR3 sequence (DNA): TGTGCCAGCAGCTTGGGCCCCCAGGGGGCATGGGGAAACACCATATATTTT. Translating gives CASSLGPQGAWGNTIYF.

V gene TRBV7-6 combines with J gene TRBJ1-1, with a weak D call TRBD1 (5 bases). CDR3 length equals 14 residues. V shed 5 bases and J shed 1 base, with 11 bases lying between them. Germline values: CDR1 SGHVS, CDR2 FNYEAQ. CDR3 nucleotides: TGTGCCAGCAGCCTGGGGGAGAAGAACACTGAAGCTTTCTTT. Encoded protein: CASSLGEKNTEAFF.

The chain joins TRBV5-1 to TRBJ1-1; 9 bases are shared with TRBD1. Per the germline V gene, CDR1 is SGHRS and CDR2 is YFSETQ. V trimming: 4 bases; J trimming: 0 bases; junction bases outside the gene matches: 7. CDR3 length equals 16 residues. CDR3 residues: CASSGGQGALNTEAFF. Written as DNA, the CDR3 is TGCGCCAGCAGCGGGGGACAGGGTGCCTTGAACACTGAAGCTTTCTTT.

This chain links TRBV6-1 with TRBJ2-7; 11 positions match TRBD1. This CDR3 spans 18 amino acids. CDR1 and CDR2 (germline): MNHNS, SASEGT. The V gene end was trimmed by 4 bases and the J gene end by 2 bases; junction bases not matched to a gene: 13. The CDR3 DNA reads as TGTGCCAGCAGTGCGCCGGGACAGGGGGAACTTACTACCTACGAGCAGTACTTC. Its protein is CASSAPGQGELTTYEQYF.

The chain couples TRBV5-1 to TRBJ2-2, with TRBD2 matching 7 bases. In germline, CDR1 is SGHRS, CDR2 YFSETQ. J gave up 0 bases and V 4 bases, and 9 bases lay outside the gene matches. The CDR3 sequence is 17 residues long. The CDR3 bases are TGCGCCAGCAGCCCCCGGTTGGGGGGGTCGAACACCGGGGAGCTGTTTTTT. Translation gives CASSPRLGGSNTGELFF.

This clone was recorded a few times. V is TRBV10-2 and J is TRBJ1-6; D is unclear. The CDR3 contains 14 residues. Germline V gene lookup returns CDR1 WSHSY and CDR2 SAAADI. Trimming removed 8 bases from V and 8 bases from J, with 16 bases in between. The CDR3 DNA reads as TGCGCCAGCTCGGACCGCTTTGCGGATTCACCCCTCCACTTT. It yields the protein CASSDRFADSPLHF.

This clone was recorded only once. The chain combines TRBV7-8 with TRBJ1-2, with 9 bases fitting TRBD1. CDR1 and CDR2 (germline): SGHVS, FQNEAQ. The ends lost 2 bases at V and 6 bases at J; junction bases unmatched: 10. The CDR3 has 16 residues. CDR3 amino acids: CASSLIWETGGNGYTF. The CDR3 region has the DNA TGTGCCAGCAGCTTAATTTGGGAGACAGGGGGTAATGGCTACACCTTC.

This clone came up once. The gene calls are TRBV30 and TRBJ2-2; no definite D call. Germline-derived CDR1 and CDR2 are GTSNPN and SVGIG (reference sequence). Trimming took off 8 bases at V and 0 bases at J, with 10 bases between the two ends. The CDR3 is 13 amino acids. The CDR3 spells CAAPRANTGELFF. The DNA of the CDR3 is TGTGCCGCCCCCCGGGCGAACACCGGGGAGCTGTTTTTT.

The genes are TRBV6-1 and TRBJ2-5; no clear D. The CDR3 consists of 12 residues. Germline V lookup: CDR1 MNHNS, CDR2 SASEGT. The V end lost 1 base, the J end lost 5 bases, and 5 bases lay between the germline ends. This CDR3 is CASSEVWETQYF. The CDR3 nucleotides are TGTGCCAGCAGTGAAGTCTGGGAGACCCAGTACTTC.

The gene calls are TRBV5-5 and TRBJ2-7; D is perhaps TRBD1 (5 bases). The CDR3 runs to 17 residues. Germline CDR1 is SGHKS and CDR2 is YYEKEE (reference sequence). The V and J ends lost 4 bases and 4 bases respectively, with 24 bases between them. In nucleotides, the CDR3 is TGTGCCAGCAGCCCATCTTGGGGTCCAGGGTTTAGGTACGAGCAGTACTTC. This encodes CASSPSWGPGFRYEQYF.

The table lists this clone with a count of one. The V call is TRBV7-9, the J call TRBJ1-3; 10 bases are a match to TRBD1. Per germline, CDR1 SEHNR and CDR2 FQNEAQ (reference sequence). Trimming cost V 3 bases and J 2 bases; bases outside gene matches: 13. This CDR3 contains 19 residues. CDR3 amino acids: CASSLMGQGLVSTGNTIYF. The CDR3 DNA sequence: TGTGCCAGCAGCTTGATGGGACAGGGGCTCGTCTCGACTGGAAACACCATATATTTT.

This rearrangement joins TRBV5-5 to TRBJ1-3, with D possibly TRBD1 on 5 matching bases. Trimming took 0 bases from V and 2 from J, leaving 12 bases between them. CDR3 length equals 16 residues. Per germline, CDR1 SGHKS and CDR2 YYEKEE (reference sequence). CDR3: CASSLAGELTGNTIYF. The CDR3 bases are TGTGCCAGCAGCTTGGCGGGGGAATTGACTGGAAACACCATATATTTT.

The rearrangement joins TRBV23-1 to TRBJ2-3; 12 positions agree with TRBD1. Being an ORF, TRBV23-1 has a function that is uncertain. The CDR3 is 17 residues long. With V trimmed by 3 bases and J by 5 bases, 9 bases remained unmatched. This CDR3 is CASSHPGQGAVGDTQYF. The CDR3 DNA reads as TGCGCCAGCAGTCATCCGGGACAGGGGGCGGTGGGAGATACGCAGTATTTT.

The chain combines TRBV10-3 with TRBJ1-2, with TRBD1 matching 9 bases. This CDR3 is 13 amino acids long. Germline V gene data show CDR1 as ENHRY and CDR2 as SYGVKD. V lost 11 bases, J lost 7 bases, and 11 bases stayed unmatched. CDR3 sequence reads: CAFDRGALGGYTF. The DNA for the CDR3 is TGTGCCTTCGACAGGGGGGCTTTAGGTGGCTACACCTTC.

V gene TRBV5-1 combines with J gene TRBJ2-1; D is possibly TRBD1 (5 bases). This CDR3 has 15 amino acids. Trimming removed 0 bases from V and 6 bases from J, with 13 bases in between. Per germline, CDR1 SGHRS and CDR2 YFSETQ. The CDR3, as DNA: TGCGCCAGCAGCTTGGTCGCAGGGCAGATCAATGAGCAGTTCTTC. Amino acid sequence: CASSLVAGQINEQFF.

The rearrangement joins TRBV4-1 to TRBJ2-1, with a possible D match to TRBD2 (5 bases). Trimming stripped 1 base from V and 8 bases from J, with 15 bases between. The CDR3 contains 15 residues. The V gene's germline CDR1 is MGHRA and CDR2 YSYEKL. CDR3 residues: CASSQARLNPDEQFF. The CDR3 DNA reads TGCGCCAGCAGCCAAGCCAGACTAAACCCCGATGAGCAGTTCTTC.

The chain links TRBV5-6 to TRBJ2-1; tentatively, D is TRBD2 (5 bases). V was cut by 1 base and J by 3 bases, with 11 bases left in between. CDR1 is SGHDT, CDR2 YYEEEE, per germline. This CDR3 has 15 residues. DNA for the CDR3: TGTGCCAGCAGCTTGTGGAGGATCAACTACAATGAGCAGTTCTTC. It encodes CASSLWRINYNEQFF.

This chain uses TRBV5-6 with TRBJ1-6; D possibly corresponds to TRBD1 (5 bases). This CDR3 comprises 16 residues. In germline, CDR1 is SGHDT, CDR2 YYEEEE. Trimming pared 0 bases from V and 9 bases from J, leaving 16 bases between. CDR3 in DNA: TGTGCCAGCAGCTTGGATGGGGGTTTTTCTACTTCACCCCTCCACTTT. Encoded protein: CASSLDGGFSTSPLHF. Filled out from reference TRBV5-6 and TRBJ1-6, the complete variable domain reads DAGVTQSPTHLIKTRGQQVTLRCSPKSGHDTVSWYQQALGQGPQFIFQYYEEEERQRGNFPDRFSGHQFPNYSSELNVNALLLGDSALYLCASSLDGGFSTSPLHFGNGTRLTVT.

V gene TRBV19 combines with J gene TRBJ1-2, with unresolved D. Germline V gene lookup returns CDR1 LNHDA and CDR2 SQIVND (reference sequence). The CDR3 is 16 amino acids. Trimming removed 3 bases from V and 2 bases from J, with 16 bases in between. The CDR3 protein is CASSIRRTKGNYGYTF. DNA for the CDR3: TGTGCCAGTAGTATTAGGAGGACCAAAGGGAACTATGGCTACACCTTC.

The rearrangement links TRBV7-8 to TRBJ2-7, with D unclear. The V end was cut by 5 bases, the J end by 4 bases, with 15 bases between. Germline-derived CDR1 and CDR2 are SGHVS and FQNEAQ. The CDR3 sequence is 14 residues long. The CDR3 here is CASSESWGSYEQYF. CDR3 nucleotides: TGTGCCAGCAGCGAGAGCTGGGGTTCATACGAGCAGTACTTC. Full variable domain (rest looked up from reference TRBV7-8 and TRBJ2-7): GAGVSQSPRYKVAKRGQDVALRCDPISGHVSLFWYQQALGQGPEFLTYFQNEAQLDKSGLPSDRFFAERPEGSVSTLKIQRTQQEDSAVYLCASSESWGSYEQYFGPGTRLTVT.

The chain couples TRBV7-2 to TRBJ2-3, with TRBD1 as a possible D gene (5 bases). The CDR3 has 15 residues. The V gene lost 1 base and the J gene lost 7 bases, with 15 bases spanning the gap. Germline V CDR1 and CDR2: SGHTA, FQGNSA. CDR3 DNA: TGTGCCAGCAGCTTAGTGTGGGGCATCTTACATACGCAGTATTTT. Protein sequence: CASSLVWGILHTQYF.

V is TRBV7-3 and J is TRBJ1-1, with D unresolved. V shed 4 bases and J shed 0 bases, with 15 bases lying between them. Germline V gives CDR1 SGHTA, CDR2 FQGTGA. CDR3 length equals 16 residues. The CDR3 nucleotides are TGTGCCAGCAGCTCAAAATCAGGACGGATGAACACTGAAGCTTTCTTT. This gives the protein CASSSKSGRMNTEAFF.

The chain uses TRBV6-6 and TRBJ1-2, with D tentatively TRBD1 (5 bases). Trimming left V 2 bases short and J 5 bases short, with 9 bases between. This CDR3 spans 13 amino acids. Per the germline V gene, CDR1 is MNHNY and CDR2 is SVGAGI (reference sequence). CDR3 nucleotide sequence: TGTGCCAGCAGTTACGACAGTAGGTATGGCTACACCTTC. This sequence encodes CASSYDSRYGYTF.

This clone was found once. In nucleotides, the CDR3 is TGTGCCAGCAGCTTAGGAGGGGGTAGGTCCTACGAGCAGTACTTC. Its translation is CASSLGGGRSYEQYF. The V call is TRBV11-2, the J call TRBJ2-7; D may be TRBD1 (6 bases). This CDR3 is built from 15 residues. V gave up 1 base and J gave up 1 base, with 11 bases separating them. Germline CDR1 is SGHAT and CDR2 is FQNNGV.